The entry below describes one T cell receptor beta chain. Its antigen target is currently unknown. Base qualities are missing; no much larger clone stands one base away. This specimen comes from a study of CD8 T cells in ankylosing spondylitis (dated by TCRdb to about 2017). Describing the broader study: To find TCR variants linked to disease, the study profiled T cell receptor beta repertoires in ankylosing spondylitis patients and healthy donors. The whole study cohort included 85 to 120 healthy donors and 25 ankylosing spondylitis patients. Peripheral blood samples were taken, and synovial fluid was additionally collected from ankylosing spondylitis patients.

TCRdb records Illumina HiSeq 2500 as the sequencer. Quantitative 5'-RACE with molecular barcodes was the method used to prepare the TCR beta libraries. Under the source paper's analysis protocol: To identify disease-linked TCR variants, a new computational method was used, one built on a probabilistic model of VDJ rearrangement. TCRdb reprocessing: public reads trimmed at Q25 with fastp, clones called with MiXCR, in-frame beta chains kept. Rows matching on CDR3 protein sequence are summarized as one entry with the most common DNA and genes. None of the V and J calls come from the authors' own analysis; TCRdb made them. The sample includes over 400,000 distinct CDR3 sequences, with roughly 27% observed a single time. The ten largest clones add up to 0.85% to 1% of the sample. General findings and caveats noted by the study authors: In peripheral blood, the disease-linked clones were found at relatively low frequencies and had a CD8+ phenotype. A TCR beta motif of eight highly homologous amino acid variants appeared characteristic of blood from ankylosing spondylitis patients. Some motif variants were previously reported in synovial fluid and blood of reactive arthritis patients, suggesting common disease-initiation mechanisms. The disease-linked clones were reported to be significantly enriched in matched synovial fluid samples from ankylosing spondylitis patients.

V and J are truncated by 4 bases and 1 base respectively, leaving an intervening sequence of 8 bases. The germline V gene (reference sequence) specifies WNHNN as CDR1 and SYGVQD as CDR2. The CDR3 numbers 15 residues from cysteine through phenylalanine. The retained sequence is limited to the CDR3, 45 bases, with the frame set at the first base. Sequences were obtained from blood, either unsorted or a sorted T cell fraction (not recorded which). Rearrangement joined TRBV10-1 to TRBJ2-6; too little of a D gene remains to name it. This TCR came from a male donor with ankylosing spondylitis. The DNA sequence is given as TGCGCCAGCAGTGCTTCAAAGTCTGGGGCCAACGTCCTGACTTTC. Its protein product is CASSASKSGANVLTF.